A selection of T cell receptor beta chains follows, all from one sample in a study of cytomegalovirus exposure and HLA in healthy donors. TCRdb's table, derived via immunoSEQ multiplex PCR, lists solely in-frame clones and lacks some. This table has roughly 300,000 clones, around 89% appearing once. Sequencing was done on a sample of PBMCs. The receptors here all came from a woman aged 18-29 years in good health and CMV-seronegative. Both conserved end residues are part of each CDR3.

V gene,J gene,CDR3 length,CDR3 protein
TRBV9,TRBJ2-1,13,CASSGTDYNEQFF
TRBV5-1,TRBJ2-7,15,CASSSGLNPPYEQYF
TRBV7-2,TRBJ2-7,16,CASSLVGTGASYEQYF
TRBV6-6,TRBJ1-5,15,CASSLSGIDNQPQHF
TRBV7-9,TRBJ2-1,18,CASSLGAQDRKPYNEQFF
TRBV25-1,TRBJ2-1,16,CASSVAGEYSYNEQFF
TRBV6-5,TRBJ1-1,14,CASSIRDRNTEAFF
TRBV28,TRBJ1-6,16,CASSLGGRSYNSPLHF
TRBV7-2,TRBJ1-1,14,CASSSRQEYTEAFF
TRBV28,TRBJ2-2,15,CASSNRGRFTGELFF
TRBV5-6,TRBJ2-7,13,CACQLAGGYEQYF
TRBV2,TRBJ2-2,12,CASTTGGGELFF
TRBV7-2,TRBJ2-5,16,CASSPGTSGSQETQYF
TRBV27,TRBJ1-1,11,CASSLKWRGFF
TRBV5-4,TRBJ2-5,16,CASSLSGGGSGETQYF
TRBV18,TRBJ2-3,12,CASSPIGTATPF
TRBV6-5,TRBJ2-7,15,CASSYGPGGNHEQYF
TRBV6-5,TRBJ1-2,15,CASSYRETLMSGYTF
TRBV28,TRBJ1-2,13,CASDKTGLYGYTF
TRBV14,TRBJ2-1,17,CASSQDFGLAAYNEQFF
TRBV5-1,TRBJ1-1,16,CASRKSTGQGNLIAFF
TRBV6-5,TRBJ2-7,16,CASSFILSGQGFEQYF
TRBV28,TRBJ2-3,15,CASSWTSGSTDTQYF
TRBV4-1,TRBJ1-2,17,CASSLKPQALTNYGYTF
TRBV14,TRBJ2-7,13,CASSQVARYEQYF
TRBV28,TRBJ2-7,14,CASSDPGLTYEQYF
TRBV5-6,TRBJ2-1,14,CASSTGGYNNEQFF
TRBV10-1,TRBJ2-7,15,CASSETGSNSYEQYF
TRBV25-1,TRBJ2-7,15,CASSEFRTGSYEQYF
TRBV9,TRBJ2-7,16,CASSVGRETGSYEQYF
TRBV27,TRBJ2-7,14,CASSLSRLQYEQYF
TRBV2,TRBJ2-3,13,CASMGLAGVTQYF
TRBV7-2,TRBJ2-1,12,CASSITGDEQFF
TRBV10-1,TRBJ2-1,16,CASSEFTSGRDNEQFF
TRBV7-9,TRBJ1-5,13,CASSPLGEQPQHF
TRBV28,TRBJ2-1,15,CASSFAGDPHNEQFF
TRBV25-1,TRBJ2-7,14,CASSGPGQAYEQYF
TRBV13,TRBJ2-3,16,CASSLGGRASTDTQYF
TRBV4-3,TRBJ1-2,16,CASSHLAGQGAYGYTF
TRBV7-8,TRBJ2-7,18,CASSLNIVAAATPYEQYF
TRBV28,TRBJ2-1,16,CASRLLRDSTWDEQFF